Below, 10 T cell receptor beta chains from the same sample are listed, as sequenced in a study of response to subunit inactivated influenza vaccine. TCRdb redid the calling of the RT-PCR reads with MiXCR, one entry per CDR3 protein. The data show 700,000 to 900,000 distinct CDR3 sequences, with 21% seen just once and 10% to 13% held by the top ten. The sample consisted of PBMCs from blood, taken around 5 days after vaccination. The origin of the receptors is a man in his fifties who received an inactivated influenza vaccine.

This chain links TRBV5-1 with TRBJ2-7, with 7 bases lining up with TRBD1. V lost 0 bases to trimming and J lost 0 bases; unmatched junction nucleotides: 3. The CDR3 totals 15 residues. The V gene's germline CDR1 is SGHRS and CDR2 YFSETQ. The CDR3 sequence: CASSLARTGSYEQYF. The CDR3, as DNA: TGCGCCAGCAGCTTGGCCCGGACAGGCTCCTACGAGCAGTACTTC.

This chain joins TRBV7-9 and TRBJ1-1; D is unresolved. V was cut by 5 bases and J by 5 bases, with 18 bases left in between. Germline CDR1 SEHNR, CDR2 FQNEAQ (reference sequence). The CDR3 covers 15 residues. CDR3 region: CASSLDGRRGTEAFF. CDR3 bases: TGTGCCAGCAGCCTGGACGGCAGACGAGGAACTGAAGCTTTCTTT.

The genes are TRBV19 and TRBJ2-5; TRBD2 matches at 10 bases. The V and J ends lost 3 bases and 4 bases, in that order; junction bases with no gene match: 11. This CDR3 spans 17 amino acids. Germline assignment: CDR1 LNHDA and CDR2 SQIVND (reference sequence). For the CDR3, the DNA is TGTGCCAGTAGTATCCATTCTAGCGGGAGCTTGAGAGAGACCCAGTACTTC. This codes for CASSIHSSGSLRETQYF.

This clonotype was observed a few times. J is TRBJ2-3 and V is TRBV29-1; 9 bases match TRBD1. The V segment lost 6 bases and the J segment 4 bases; nucleotides outside the gene matches: 14. This CDR3 contains 16 residues. Germline V gives CDR1 SQVTM, CDR2 ANQGSEA. The CDR3: CSVDNLPGQGSDTQYF. As DNA, the CDR3 is TGCAGCGTCGATAACCTACCGGGACAGGGTTCAGATACGCAGTATTTT.

For this clonotype: Possible read error: a much larger clone is one base away. This sequence joins TRBV29-1 and TRBJ2-7; weak D call: TRBD2 (6 bases). Trimming removed 6 bases at V and 5 bases at J, with 20 bases between. This CDR3 region has 14 residues. Germline V gene sequence: CDR1 SQVTM, CDR2 ANQGSEA. Here the CDR3 DNA reads TGCAGCGTCCATGCGGTGGGAGGAATGGACGAGCAGTACTTC. This translates into CSVHAVGGMDEQYF.

This clonotype was seen just once. This may be a read error, as it is one base from a much larger clone. This chain links TRBV20-1 with TRBJ2-7; 7 bases map to TRBD2. CDR1 DFQATT and CDR2 SNEGSKA come from the germline V gene (reference sequence). J lost 2 bases, V lost 3 bases, and 7 bases had no gene match. The CDR3 has 14 residues. CDR3 sequence: CSASHLGGAYEQYF. CDR3 nucleotides: TGCAGTGCTAGTCATCTTGGGGGGGCCTACGAGCAGTACTTC.

CDR3 loop: CASSLANRGASYEQYF. The CDR3 DNA follows: TGTGCCAGCAGCTTGGCCAATAGGGGAGCCTCCTACGAGCAGTACTTC. V is TRBV5-5 and J is TRBJ2-7; D tentatively fits TRBD1 or TRBD2 (5 bases each). Germline-derived CDR1 and CDR2 are SGHKS and YYEKEE (reference sequence). V was trimmed by 0 bases and J by 0 bases, leaving 13 bases between them. The CDR3 runs 16 residues.

The chain is built from TRBV7-2 and TRBJ2-5; 12 bases are shared with TRBD2. With V trimmed by 5 bases and J by 5 bases, 6 bases remained unmatched. The CDR3 is made up of 15 amino acids. The germline CDR1 and CDR2 sequences are SGHTA and FQGNSA. The CDR3 region is CASSQTSGGWETQYF. DNA of the CDR3: TGTGCCAGCAGCCAGACTAGCGGGGGTTGGGAGACCCAGTACTTC.

At least ten counts were recorded for this clonotype. The CDR3 DNA is TGCGCCAGCAGCTTGATGGGTCAGGGAAATAGAGAGACCCAGTACTTC. Its translation is CASSLMGQGNRETQYF. The V call is TRBV5-1, the J call TRBJ2-5, with a tentative D call TRBD1 (5 bases). CDR3 length equals 16 residues. The ends were cut back, 1 base at V and 4 bases at J, with 17 bases in the middle. The germline gives CDR1 SGHRS, CDR2 YFSETQ.

This rearrangement joins TRBV4-3 to TRBJ1-2; D unresolved. Per germline, CDR1 LGHNA and CDR2 YSLEER. The CDR3 is 16 residues long. V gave up 0 bases and J gave up 4 bases, with 15 bases separating them. DNA of the CDR3: TGCGCCAGCAGCCAAGATCTCCCGTATGGTGGCTATGGCTACACCTTC. It translates to CASSQDLPYGGYGYTF.